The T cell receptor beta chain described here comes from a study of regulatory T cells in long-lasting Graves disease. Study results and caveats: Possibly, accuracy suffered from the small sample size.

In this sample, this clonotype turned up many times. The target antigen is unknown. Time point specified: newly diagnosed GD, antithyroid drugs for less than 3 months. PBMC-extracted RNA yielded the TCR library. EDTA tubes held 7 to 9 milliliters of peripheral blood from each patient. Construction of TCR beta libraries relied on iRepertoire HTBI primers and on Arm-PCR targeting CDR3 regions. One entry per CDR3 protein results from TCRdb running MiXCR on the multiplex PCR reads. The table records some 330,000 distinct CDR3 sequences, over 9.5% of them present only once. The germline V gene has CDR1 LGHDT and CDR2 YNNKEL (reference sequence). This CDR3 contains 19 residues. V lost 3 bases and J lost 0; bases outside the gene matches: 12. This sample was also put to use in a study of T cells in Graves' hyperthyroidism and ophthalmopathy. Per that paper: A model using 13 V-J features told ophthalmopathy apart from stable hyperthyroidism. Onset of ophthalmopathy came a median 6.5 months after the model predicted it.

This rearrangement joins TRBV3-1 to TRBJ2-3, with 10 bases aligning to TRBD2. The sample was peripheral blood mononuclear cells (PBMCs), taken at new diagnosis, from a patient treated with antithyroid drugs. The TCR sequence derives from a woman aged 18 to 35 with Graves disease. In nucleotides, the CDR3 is TGTGCCAGCAGCCATCCAGGGATCCTAGCGGGAGCCAGCACAGATACGCAGTATTTT. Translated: CASSHPGILAGASTDTQYF.